A single sample gave rise to the 20 T cell receptor beta chains below, sequenced in a study of T cell changes during pregnancy in multiple sclerosis. TCRdb's copy holds only in-frame clones and misses some; the assay was immunoSEQ multiplex PCR. The table records tens of thousands of clones, around 94% of them present only once. This specimen was peripheral blood, taken before pregnancy. Receptor source: a female donor with multiple sclerosis, enrolled in a pregnancy study.

The chain combines TRBV19 with TRBJ1-5; 7 nucleotides agree with TRBD1. This CDR3 has 15 residues. CDR1 is LNHDA, CDR2 SQIVND, per germline (reference sequence). The J segment lost 6 bases and the V segment lost 4 bases, leaving 9 bases of the junction unmatched. The CDR3 DNA follows: TGTGCCAGTAGTACCCAAGGAGGGGGCGGTCAGCCCCAGCATTTT. It is translated as CASSTQGGGGQPQHF.

V gene TRBV7-9 combines with J gene TRBJ2-2; weak D call: TRBD1 (6 bases). Between the trimmed V and J ends, which lost 4 bases and 6 bases, there was a span of 15 bases. The CDR3 sequence is 15 residues long. Germline V gives CDR1 SEHNR, CDR2 FQNEAQ (reference sequence). CDR3 protein: CASSSRLGAAGELFF. CDR3 DNA sequence: TGTGCCAGCAGCTCGAGGCTGGGGGCCGCCGGGGAGCTGTTTTTT.

This clone has only a few counts. The chain is built from TRBV10-3 and TRBJ1-5; 7 nucleotides align to TRBD1. Germline lookup yields CDR1 ENHRY and CDR2 SYGVKD. V lost 6 bases and J lost 7; bases outside the gene matches: 9. CDR3 length: 14 amino acids. The CDR3 loop is CAISGTGERQPQHF. CDR3 nucleotides: TGTGCCATCAGCGGCACAGGGGAACGGCAGCCCCAGCATTTT.

V gene TRBV7-3 combines with J gene TRBJ2-7; possibly TRBD1 for D (6 bases). CDR3 length: 15 amino acids. From germline, CDR1 is SGHTA and CDR2 FQGTGA. V was clipped by 5 bases and J by 3 bases, with 17 bases between them. The CDR3 nucleotides read TGTGCCAGCAGCCCGACAGGAGGACTCCTCTACGAGCAGTACTTC. This sequence encodes CASSPTGGLLYEQYF.

The CDR3 DNA is TGTGCCAGCAGCCGCCTGGGAGCGGGAGTAATCACCTCCGAGCAGTACTTC. Translated, it gives CASSRLGAGVITSEQYF. The rearrangement uses TRBV7-2 and TRBJ2-7; 8 bases map to TRBD2. The V and J ends lost 5 bases and 6 bases, in that order; junction bases with no gene match: 18. CDR3 length equals 17 residues. Germline V lookup: CDR1 SGHTA, CDR2 FQGNSA.

This clone has just one count. This rearrangement joins TRBV19 to TRBJ2-1; possibly TRBD2 for D (6 bases). The length of the CDR3 is 16 residues. Germline V lookup: CDR1 LNHDA, CDR2 SQIVND (reference sequence). Trimming cost V 3 bases and J 4 bases, with 16 bases left between them. This CDR3 is CASSMASVGLYNEQFF. For the CDR3, the DNA is TGTGCCAGTAGTATGGCTAGCGTCGGTTTATACAATGAGCAGTTCTTC.

This clone showed up just a few times. The rearrangement joins TRBV6-5 to TRBJ2-4; TRBD1 agrees at 8 bases. Per germline, CDR1 MNHEY and CDR2 SVGAGI. The CDR3 covers 14 residues. V was clipped by 5 bases and J by 5 bases; unmatched bases: 5. The chain's CDR3 is CASSPRGLENIQYF. The DNA for the CDR3 is TGTGCCAGCAGTCCCAGGGGGCTGGAAAACATTCAGTACTTC.

This rearrangement joins TRBV13 to TRBJ2-7; TRBD1 is a possible D gene (6 bases). Germline V gives CDR1 PRHDT, CDR2 FYEKMQ (reference sequence). Trimming stripped 4 bases from V and 3 bases from J, with 13 bases between. The CDR3 extends over 14 amino acids. This CDR3 is CASSSIMDSYEQYF. As DNA, the CDR3 is TGTGCCAGCAGCTCCATAATGGACAGCTACGAGCAGTACTTC.

V gene TRBV15 combines with J gene TRBJ1-5, with D unresolved. The CDR3 consists of 14 residues. The V gene's germline CDR1 is LNHNV and CDR2 YYDKDF (reference sequence). The ends were cut back, 3 bases at V and 6 bases at J, with 12 bases in the middle. The CDR3 DNA is TGTGCCACCAGCAGGGACTTGGGGAGTCAGCCCCAGCATTTT. This translates into CATSRDLGSQPQHF. Supplemented by reference TRBV15 and TRBJ1-5, the full variable domain reads DAMVIQNPRYQVTQFGKPVTLSCSQTLNHNVMYWYQQKSSQAPKLLFHYYDKDFNNEADTPDNFQSRRPNTSFCFLDIRSPGLGDTAMYLCATSRDLGSQPQHFGDGTRLSIL.

J is TRBJ2-7 and V is TRBV5-1; the D gene is possibly TRBD1 (5 bases). This CDR3 is 14 amino acids long. Trimming cost V 1 base and J 2 bases, with 10 bases left between them. Germline V CDR1 and CDR2: SGHRS, YFSETQ. The CDR3 loop is CASSLTRQPYEQYF. CDR3 sequence (DNA): TGCGCCAGCAGCTTGACTCGACAGCCCTACGAGCAGTACTTC.

The chain has TRBV28 and TRBJ2-5, with 7 positions matching TRBD2. The germline CDR1 and CDR2 sequences are MDHEN and SYDVKM. This CDR3 is 13 amino acids long. The junction had 5 bases not matched to a gene; V was cut back by 7 bases and J by 3 bases. The CDR3 sequence is CASTLAGEETQYF. The CDR3 nucleotides read TGTGCCAGCACTCTGGCGGGGGAAGAGACCCAGTACTTC.

The genes are TRBV4-3 and TRBJ1-2; no reliable D call. The germline V and J ends were trimmed by 3 bases and 8 bases, with 10 bases remaining between them. The CDR3 is 12 residues long. CDR1 is LGHNA and CDR2 is YSLEER in the germline V gene. The CDR3, as DNA: TGCGCCAGCAGCCACAAAACGGGAGGCTACACCTTC. This gives the protein CASSHKTGGYTF.

The V and J genes are TRBV28 and TRBJ2-1; D possibly corresponds to TRBD1 (6 bases). The V gene lost 7 bases and the J gene lost 3 bases, with 16 bases spanning the gap. The CDR3 runs to 15 residues. The germline V gene has CDR1 MDHEN and CDR2 SYDVKM. DNA for the CDR3: TGTGCCAGCACCTTACAGGGACCTCACTACAATGAGCAGTTCTTC. This encodes CASTLQGPHYNEQFF.

This rearrangement joins TRBV7-9 to TRBJ1-1, with D hard to call. The CDR3 has 13 residues. V lost 5 bases and J 5 bases, leaving 12 bases between the germline ends. Germline-derived CDR1 and CDR2 are SEHNR and FQNEAQ (reference sequence). CDR3 sequence: CASSLAGRTEAFF. The CDR3 nucleotides read TGTGCCAGCAGCCTCGCAGGTCGGACTGAAGCTTTCTTT.

This clone came up once. The chain employs TRBV7-6 and TRBJ2-2, with 8 bases lining up with TRBD2. Germline lookup yields CDR1 SGHVS and CDR2 FNYEAQ. The CDR3 covers 15 residues. V shed 4 bases, J shed 8 bases, and the junction held 9 bases outside the gene matches. The CDR3 spells CASSSAASGSGELFF. In DNA form, the CDR3 reads TGTGCCAGCAGCTCCGCCGCTAGCGGGTCAGGGGAGCTGTTTTTT. The full variable domain, completed using reference TRBV7-6 and TRBJ2-2, is GAGVSQSPRYKVTKRGQDVALRCDPISGHVSLYWYRQALGQGPEFLTYFNYEAQQDKSGLPNDRFSAERPEGSISTLTIQRTEQRDSAMYRCASSSAASGSGELFFGEGSRLTVL.

This chain connects TRBV9 to TRBJ1-3; D is perhaps TRBD1 (5 bases). The CDR3 covers 15 residues. Between the trimmed V and J ends, which lost 0 bases and 0 bases, there was a span of 7 bases. Germline loops: CDR1 SGDLS, CDR2 YYNGEE. CDR3: CASSVAQGSGNTIYF. For the CDR3, the DNA is TGTGCCAGCAGCGTAGCCCAGGGCTCTGGAAACACCATATATTTT.

The CDR3 spells CASSLEGRAAEAFF. CDR3 DNA: TGTGCCAGCAGCTTAGAGGGCAGGGCGGCTGAAGCTTTCTTT. V usage is TRBV7-6 and J usage is TRBJ1-1, with a possible D match to TRBD1 (5 bases). Trimming removed 1 base at V and 6 bases at J, with 12 bases between. This CDR3 has 14 amino acids. Germline V gene data show CDR1 as SGHVS and CDR2 as FNYEAQ. Supplemented by reference TRBV7-6 and TRBJ1-1, the full variable domain reads GAGVSQSPRYKVTKRGQDVALRCDPISGHVSLYWYRQALGQGPEFLTYFNYEAQQDKSGLPNDRFSAERPEGSISTLTIQRTEQRDSAMYRCASSLEGRAAEAFFGQGTRLTVV.

The chain links TRBV29-1 to TRBJ2-1; TRBD2 matches at 8 bases. The CDR3 sequence is 16 residues long. Germline CDR1 SQVTM, CDR2 ANQGSEA. The J segment lost 5 bases and the V segment lost 4 bases, leaving 13 bases of the junction unmatched. CDR3 residues: CSVGGAGGGVHNEQFF. The CDR3 DNA reads as TGCAGCGTTGGAGGGGCCGGGGGGGGCGTCCACAATGAGCAGTTCTTC.

V gene TRBV27 combines with J gene TRBJ1-4; 9 nucleotides match TRBD1. After removal of 1 base from V and 7 bases from J, the junction contained 4 bases not matched to a gene. Germline values: CDR1 MNHEY, CDR2 SMNVEV (reference sequence). CDR3 length equals 15 residues. The CDR3 DNA follows: TGTGCCAGCAGTTTATTGGGACAGGGCGTTGAAAAACTGTTTTTT. Its translation is CASSLLGQGVEKLFF.

V gene TRBV29-1 combines with J gene TRBJ2-7; maybe TRBD2 (6 bases). CDR1 and CDR2 (germline): SQVTM, ANQGSEA. This CDR3 is 13 amino acids long. V dropped 4 bases and J dropped 2 bases, with 12 bases sitting between them. The DNA of the CDR3 is TGCAGCGTTGGCGGGACTCACACCTACGAGCAGTACTTC. Its protein is CSVGGTHTYEQYF.